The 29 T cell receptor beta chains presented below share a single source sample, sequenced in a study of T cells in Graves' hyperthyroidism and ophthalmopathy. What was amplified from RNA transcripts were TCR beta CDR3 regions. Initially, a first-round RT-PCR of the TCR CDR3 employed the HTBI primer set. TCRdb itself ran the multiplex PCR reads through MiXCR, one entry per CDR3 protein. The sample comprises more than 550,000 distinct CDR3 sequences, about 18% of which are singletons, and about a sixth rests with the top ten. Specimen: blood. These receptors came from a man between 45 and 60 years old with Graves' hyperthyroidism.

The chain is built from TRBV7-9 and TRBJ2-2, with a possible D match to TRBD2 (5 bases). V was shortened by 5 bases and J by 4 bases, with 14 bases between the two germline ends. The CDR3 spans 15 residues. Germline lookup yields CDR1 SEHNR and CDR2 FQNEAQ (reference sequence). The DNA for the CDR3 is TGTGCCAGCAGCCCAATGGGAGTGTTCACCGGGGAGCTGTTTTTT. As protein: CASSPMGVFTGELFF.

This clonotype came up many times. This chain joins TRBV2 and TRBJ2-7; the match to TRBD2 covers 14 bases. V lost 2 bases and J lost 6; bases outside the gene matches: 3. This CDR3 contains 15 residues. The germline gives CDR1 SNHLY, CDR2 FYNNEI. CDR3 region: CASSERTSGRSEQYF. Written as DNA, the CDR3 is TGTGCCAGCAGTGAAAGGACTAGCGGGAGGAGCGAGCAGTACTTC.

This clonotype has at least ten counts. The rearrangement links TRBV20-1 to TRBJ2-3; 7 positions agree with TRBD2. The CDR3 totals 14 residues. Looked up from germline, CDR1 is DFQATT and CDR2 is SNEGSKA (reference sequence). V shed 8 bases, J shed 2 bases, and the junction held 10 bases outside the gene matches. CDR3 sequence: CSPGAGDLTDTQYF. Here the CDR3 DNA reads TGCAGTCCTGGGGCGGGGGACCTCACAGATACGCAGTATTTT.

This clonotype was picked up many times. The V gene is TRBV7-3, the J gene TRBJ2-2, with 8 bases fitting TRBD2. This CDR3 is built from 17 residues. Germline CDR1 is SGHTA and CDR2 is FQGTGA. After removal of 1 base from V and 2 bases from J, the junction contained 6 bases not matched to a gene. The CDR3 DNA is TGTGCCAGCAGCTTAATGGGTAGCGGGACAAACACCGGGGAGCTGTTTTTT. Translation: CASSLMGSGTNTGELFF.

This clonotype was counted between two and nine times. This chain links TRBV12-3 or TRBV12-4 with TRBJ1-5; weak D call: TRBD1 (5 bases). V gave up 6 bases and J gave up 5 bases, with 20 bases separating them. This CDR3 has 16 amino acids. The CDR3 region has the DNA TGTGCCAGCAGCCCTTTGCGGGGGATTATCGATCAGCCCCAGCATTTT. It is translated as CASSPLRGIIDQPQHF.

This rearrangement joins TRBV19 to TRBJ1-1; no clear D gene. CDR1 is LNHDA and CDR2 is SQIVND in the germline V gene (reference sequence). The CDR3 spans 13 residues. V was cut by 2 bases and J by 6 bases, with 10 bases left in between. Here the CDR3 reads CASSINGLPEAFF. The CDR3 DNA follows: TGTGCCAGTAGTATAAACGGACTTCCTGAAGCTTTCTTT.

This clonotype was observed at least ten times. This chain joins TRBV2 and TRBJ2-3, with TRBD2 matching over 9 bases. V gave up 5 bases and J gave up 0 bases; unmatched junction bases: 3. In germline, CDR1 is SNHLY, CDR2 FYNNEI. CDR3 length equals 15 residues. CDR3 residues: CASSLAGMSTDTQYF. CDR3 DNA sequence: TGTGCCAGCAGTCTAGCGGGAATGAGCACAGATACGCAGTATTTT.

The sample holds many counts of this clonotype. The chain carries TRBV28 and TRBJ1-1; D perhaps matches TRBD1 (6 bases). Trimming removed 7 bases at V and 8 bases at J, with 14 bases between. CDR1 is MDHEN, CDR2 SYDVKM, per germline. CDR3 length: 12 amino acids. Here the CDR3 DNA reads TGTGCCAGCACTCTAAGGGGGTTCGAAGCTTTCTTT. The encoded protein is CASTLRGFEAFF.

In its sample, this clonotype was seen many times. CDR3 coding DNA: TGTGCCAGTAAGACCGGACTAGCGGGAGTTCTTCCCTACGAGCAGTACTTC. This encodes CASKTGLAGVLPYEQYF. The V call is TRBV28, the J call TRBJ2-7, with 13 bases matching TRBD2. The germline gives CDR1 MDHEN, CDR2 SYDVKM. J was trimmed by 2 bases and V by 9 bases; bases with no gene match: 13. The CDR3 is 17 amino acids.

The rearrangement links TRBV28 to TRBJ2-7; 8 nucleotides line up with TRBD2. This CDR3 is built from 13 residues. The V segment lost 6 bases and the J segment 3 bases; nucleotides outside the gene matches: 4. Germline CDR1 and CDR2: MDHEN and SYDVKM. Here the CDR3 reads CASRGLVFYEQYF. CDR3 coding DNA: TGTGCCAGCAGGGGACTAGTATTCTACGAGCAGTACTTC. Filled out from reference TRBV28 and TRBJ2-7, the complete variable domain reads DVKVTQSSRYLVKRTGEKVFLECVQDMDHENMFWYRQDPGLGLRLIYFSYDVKMKEKGDIPEGYSVSREKKERFSLILESASTNQTSMYLCASRGLVFYEQYFGPGTRLTVT.

Here the CDR3 reads CAWSETNTEAFF. Here the CDR3 DNA reads TGTGCCTGGAGTGAGACGAACACTGAAGCTTTCTTT. The chain uses TRBV30 and TRBJ1-1, with D unclear. V was pared by 1 base and J by 1 base, with 4 bases between. CDR1 and CDR2 from the germline V gene are GTSNPN and SVGIG (reference sequence). The CDR3 consists of 12 residues.

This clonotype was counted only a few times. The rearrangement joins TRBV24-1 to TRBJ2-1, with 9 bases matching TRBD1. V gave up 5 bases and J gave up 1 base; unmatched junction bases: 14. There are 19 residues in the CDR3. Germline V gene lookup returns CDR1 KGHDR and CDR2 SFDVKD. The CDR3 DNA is TGTGCCACCAGTGGGAGAATGAGACAGGGGGAAGTTTCCTACAATGAGCAGTTCTTC. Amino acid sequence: CATSGRMRQGEVSYNEQFF.

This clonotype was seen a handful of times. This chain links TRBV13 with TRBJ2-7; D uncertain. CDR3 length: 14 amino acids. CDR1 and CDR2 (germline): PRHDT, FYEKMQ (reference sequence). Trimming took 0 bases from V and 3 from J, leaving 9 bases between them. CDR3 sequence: CASSLGPGDYEQYF. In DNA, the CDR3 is TGTGCCAGCAGCTTAGGCCCCGGTGACTACGAGCAGTACTTC.

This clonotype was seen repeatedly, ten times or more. The DNA for the CDR3 is TGCGCCAGCAGCCTTACTGAGGACAGCTCCTACGAGCAGTACTTC. This translates into CASSLTEDSSYEQYF. This chain links TRBV4-1 with TRBJ2-7; D is possibly TRBD1 (6 bases). CDR3 length equals 15 residues. Germline V gene data show CDR1 as MGHRA and CDR2 as YSYEKL. V was cut by 4 bases and J by 0 bases, with 13 bases left in between.

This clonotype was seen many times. The CDR3 DNA sequence: TGTGCCAGCAGCTTACTCCGGACAGGGATCCACGAGCAGTACTTC. Residues: CASSLLRTGIHEQYF. J is TRBJ2-7 and V is TRBV7-8, with TRBD1 identical over 8 bases. Trimming at V came to 2 bases and at J to 5 bases, leaving 8 bases not matched to a gene. Germline V gene sequence: CDR1 SGHVS, CDR2 FQNEAQ. This CDR3 has 15 residues.

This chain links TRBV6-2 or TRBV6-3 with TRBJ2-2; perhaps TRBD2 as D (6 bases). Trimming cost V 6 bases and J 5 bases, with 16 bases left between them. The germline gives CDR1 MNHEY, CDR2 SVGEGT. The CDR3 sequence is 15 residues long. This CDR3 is CASSHPGLKTGELFF. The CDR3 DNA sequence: TGTGCCAGCAGCCACCCGGGACTTAAGACCGGGGAGCTGTTTTTT.

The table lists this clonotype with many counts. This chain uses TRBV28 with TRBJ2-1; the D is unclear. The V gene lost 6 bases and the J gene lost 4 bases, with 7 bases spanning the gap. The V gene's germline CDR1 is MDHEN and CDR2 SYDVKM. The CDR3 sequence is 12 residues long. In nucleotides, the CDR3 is TGTGCCAGCAGCCAGGATTACAATGAGCAGTTCTTC. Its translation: CASSQDYNEQFF.

Here the CDR3 DNA reads TGCAGTGCTAGACCCTACAGTAATAGCGGGCTCAGCACAGATACGCAGTATTTT. It codes for CSARPYSNSGLSTDTQYF. The chain uses TRBV20-1 and TRBJ2-3; 7 bases line up with TRBD2. Per germline, CDR1 DFQATT and CDR2 SNEGSKA (reference sequence). V lost 2 bases and J lost 0; bases outside the gene matches: 14. The CDR3 length is 18 residues.

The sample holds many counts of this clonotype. The CDR3 region is CASSLRQGSPTGNTIYF. As DNA, the CDR3 is TGTGCCAGCAGTTTAAGACAGGGGAGTCCCACTGGAAACACCATATATTTT. V and J are TRBV12-3 or TRBV12-4 and TRBJ1-3; 8 bases fit TRBD1. V shed 2 bases, J shed 2 bases, and the junction held 8 bases outside the gene matches. The CDR3 runs 17 residues.

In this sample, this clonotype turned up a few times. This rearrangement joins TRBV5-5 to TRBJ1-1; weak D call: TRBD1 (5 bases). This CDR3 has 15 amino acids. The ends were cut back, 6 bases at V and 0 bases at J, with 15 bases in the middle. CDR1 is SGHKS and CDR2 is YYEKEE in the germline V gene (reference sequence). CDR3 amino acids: CASTDGAIMNTEAFF. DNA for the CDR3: TGTGCCAGCACCGATGGGGCAATCATGAACACTGAAGCTTTCTTT.

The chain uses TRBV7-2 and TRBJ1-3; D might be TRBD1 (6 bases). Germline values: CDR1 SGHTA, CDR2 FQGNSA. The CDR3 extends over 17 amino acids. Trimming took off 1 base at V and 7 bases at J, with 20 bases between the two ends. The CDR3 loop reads CASSLGWGRVGQNTIYF. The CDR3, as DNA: TGTGCCAGCAGCTTAGGATGGGGGCGGGTTGGCCAGAACACCATATATTTT.

The CDR3 is CATSLGGSGELFF. The DNA of the CDR3 is TGTGCCACCTCCTTGGGGGGCTCCGGGGAGCTGTTTTTT. The chain employs TRBV9 and TRBJ2-2; D is tentatively TRBD1 or TRBD2 (6 bases each). This CDR3 region has 13 residues. Germline CDR1 reads SGDLS; CDR2 reads YYNGEE. Trimming pared 9 bases from V and 6 bases from J, leaving 15 bases between. The complete variable domain, with remaining parts taken from reference TRBV9 and TRBJ2-2, reads DSGVTQTPKHLITATGQRVTLRCSPRSGDLSVYWYQQSLDQGLQFLIQYYNGEERAKGNILERFSAQQFPDLHSELNLSSLELGDSALYFCATSLGGSGELFFGEGSRLTVL.

In DNA form, the CDR3 reads TGTGCCAGCAGTGTCGCAGATATGAACACTGAAGCTTTCTTT. Translating it yields CASSVADMNTEAFF. The gene calls are TRBV6-2 or TRBV6-3 and TRBJ1-1; D is uncertain. V shed 5 bases and J shed 0 bases, with 10 bases lying between them. This CDR3 contains 14 residues. CDR1 is MNHEY and CDR2 is SVGEGT in the germline V gene.

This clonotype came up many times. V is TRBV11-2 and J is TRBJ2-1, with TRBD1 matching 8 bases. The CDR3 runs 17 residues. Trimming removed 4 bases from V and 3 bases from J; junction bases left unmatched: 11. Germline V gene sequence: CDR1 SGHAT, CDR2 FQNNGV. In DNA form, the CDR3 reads TGTGCCAGCAGCTCAGGACAGGGTTACACTAACTACAATGAGCAGTTCTTC. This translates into CASSSGQGYTNYNEQFF.

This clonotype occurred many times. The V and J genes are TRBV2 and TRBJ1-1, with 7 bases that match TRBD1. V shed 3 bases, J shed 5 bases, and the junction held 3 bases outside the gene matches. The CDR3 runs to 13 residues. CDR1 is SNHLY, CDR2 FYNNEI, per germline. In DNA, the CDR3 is TGTGCCAGCAGTGAGCCAGGGGGGACTGAAGCTTTCTTT. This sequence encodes CASSEPGGTEAFF.

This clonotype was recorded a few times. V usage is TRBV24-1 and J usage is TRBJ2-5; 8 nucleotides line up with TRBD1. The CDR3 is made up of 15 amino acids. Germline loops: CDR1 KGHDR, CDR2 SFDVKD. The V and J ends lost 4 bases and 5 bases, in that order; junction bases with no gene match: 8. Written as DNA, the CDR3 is TGTGCCACCAGTGACCGCGGGACAGGTCAGGAGACCCAGTACTTC. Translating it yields CATSDRGTGQETQYF.

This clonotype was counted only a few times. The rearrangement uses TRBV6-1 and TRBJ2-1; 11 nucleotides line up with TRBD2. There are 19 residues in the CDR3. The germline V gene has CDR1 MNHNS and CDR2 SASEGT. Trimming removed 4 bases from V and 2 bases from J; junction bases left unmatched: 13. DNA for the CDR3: TGTGCCAGCAGTGGCAACAGGGACTTAGCGGGAGGGACCTACAATGAGCAGTTCTTC. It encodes CASSGNRDLAGGTYNEQFF.

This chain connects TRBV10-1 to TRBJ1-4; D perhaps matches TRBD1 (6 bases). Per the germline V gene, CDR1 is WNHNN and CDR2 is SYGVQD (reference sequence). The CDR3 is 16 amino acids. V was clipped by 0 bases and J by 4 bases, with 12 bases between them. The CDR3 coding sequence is TGCGCCAGCAGTGAGTCCAGGGGAGGGATTAATGAAAAACTGTTTTTT. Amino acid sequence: CASSESRGGINEKLFF.

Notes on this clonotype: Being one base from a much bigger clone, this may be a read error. The CDR3 sequence is CASSSAAGVADTQYF. The CDR3 DNA follows: TGTGCCAGCAGCTCAGCTGCGGGAGTGGCGGATACGCAGTATTTT. This chain links TRBV7-9 with TRBJ2-3; 7 bases fit TRBD2. The J segment lost 6 bases and the V segment lost 4 bases, leaving 10 bases of the junction unmatched. This CDR3 has 15 residues. Germline CDR1 SEHNR, CDR2 FQNEAQ (reference sequence).